These T cell receptor beta chains were read from a single sample in a study of blood T cell repertoires in COVID-19. Repertoires were generated with immunoSEQ multiplex PCR, while TCRdb's copy carries only in-frame clones and drops some. The table records 150,000 to 200,000 clones, around nine tenths of them present only once. Sample: peripheral blood. These TCRs come from a man in his 70s with acute or convalescent COVID-19. Each CDR3 is given with its conserved first and last residue. D genes are given only for firm matches. Clone sizes are given selectively: once, few, many, or a class where the clone is expanded.

V gene	D gene	clone size	J gene	CDR3 DNA	CDR3 protein
TRBV19	TRBD1	.	TRBJ1-5	TGTGCCAGTAGTATTAGGGACAGGGGAGCCCCTGAGCCCCAGCATTTT	CASSIRDRGAPEPQHF
TRBV11-3	.	.	TRBJ2-2	TGTGCCAGCAGCCCCCTGTTTCCCGGGGAGCTGTTTTTT	CASSPLFPGELFF
TRBV5-1	.	.	TRBJ1-1	TGCGCCAGCAGCAAGGGACCAGGGGCCACTGAAGCTTTCTTT	CASSKGPGATEAFF
TRBV5-6	.	once	TRBJ1-1	TGTGCCAGCAGTCGGGTGAACACTGAAGCTTTCTTT	CASSRVNTEAFF
TRBV27	.	.	TRBJ2-7	TGTGCCAGCAGTTCGAGTCAGGAACCCTACGAGCAGTACTTC	CASSSSQEPYEQYF
TRBV9	.	.	TRBJ2-7	TGTGCCAGCAGCCCTCACTCTTACGTGGGAGTTGAATACGAGCAGTACTTC	CASSPHSYVGVEYEQYF
TRBV7-3	TRBD1	.	TRBJ1-1	TGTGCCAGCAGCCCCGGGACAGGGGCTGCTTTCTTT	CASSPGTGAAFF
TRBV28	TRBD2	.	TRBJ2-1	TGTGCCAGCAGCCCAGTAACTAGCGGGAGGTTGGGGAATGAGCAGTTCTTC	CASSPVTSGRLGNEQFF
TRBV2	.	.	TRBJ2-2	TGTGCCAGTTTGGACAGAGAGGACACCGGGGAGCTGTTTTTT	CASLDREDTGELFF
TRBV30	.	once	TRBJ1-3	TGTGCCTGGCGACATTTCTCTGGAAACACCATATATTTT	CAWRHFSGNTIYF
TRBV7-2	.	.	TRBJ2-1	TGTGCCAGCAGCCCGGGACTTGTCTACAATGAGCAGTTCTTC	CASSPGLVYNEQFF
TRBV4-1	.	.	TRBJ1-1	TGCGCCAGCAGCCAAGATCCGAGGGGGGGCACTGAAGCTTTCTTT	CASSQDPRGGTEAFF
TRBV19	.	.	TRBJ1-1	TGTGCCAGTAGTAGACCTCCCGGGACACCTGAAGCTTTCTTT	CASSRPPGTPEAFF
TRBV2	.	.	TRBJ2-5	TGTGCCAGCGGTCGGAGGGTCAGGTACCAAGAGACCCAGTACTTC	CASGRRVRYQETQYF
TRBV19	.	.	TRBJ1-1	TGTGCCAGTGGGGGGAGGGAAGCTTTCTTT	CASGGREAFF
TRBV24-1	TRBD1	.	TRBJ1-1	TGTGCCACCAGTGATTTGGGACAGGGAACGAACACTGAAGCTTTCTTT	CATSDLGQGTNTEAFF
TRBV5-5	TRBD2	once	TRBJ2-7	TGTGCCAGCAGCTTGCGGGGGGGACCTGGCGAGCAGTACTTC	CASSLRGGPGEQYF
TRBV25-1	.	.	TRBJ1-4	TGTGCCAGCAGTGAATTATCCAGAACTAATGAAAAACTGTTTTTT	CASSELSRTNEKLFF
TRBV5-1	TRBD1	once	TRBJ2-5	TGCGCCAGCAGCTTGGACAGGGGGTTTCAAGAGACCCAGTACTTC	CASSLDRGFQETQYF
TRBV5-1	TRBD1	.	TRBJ1-4	TGCGCCAGCAGCTCGCCCGGACAGGGGAATGAAAAACTGTTTTTT	CASSSPGQGNEKLFF
TRBV6-1	.	.	TRBJ2-6	TGTGCCAGCAGTGCACGCCGAGGAGACTCTGGGGCCAACGTCCTGACTTTC	CASSARRGDSGANVLTF
TRBV14	TRBD2	.	TRBJ2-3	TGTGCCAGCAGCCAAGGGGAGCGGGGGCCCGGGGATACGCAGTATTTT	CASSQGERGPGDTQYF
TRBV5-1	.	.	TRBJ2-1	TGCGCCAGCCATGTGGGGGCTGCCTACAATGAGCAGTTCTTC	CASHVGAAYNEQFF
TRBV18	.	.	TRBJ1-4	TGTGCCAGCTCACCCGTAGGGGGGGGTGATGAAAAACTGTTTTTT	CASSPVGGGDEKLFF
TRBV9	TRBD2	.	TRBJ2-1	TGTGCCAGCAGCGTAGCAAACGGGGGGGTACAGTTCTTC	CASSVANGGVQFF
TRBV29-1	TRBD1	.	TRBJ2-3	TGCAGCGGCTCGGACAGGGGGCCAGATACGCAGTATTTT	CSGSDRGPDTQYF
TRBV11-2	.	.	TRBJ1-2	TGTGCCAGCAGCTTAGCCGGGGGTGGGTATGGCTACACCTTC	CASSLAGGGYGYTF
TRBV12-3/TRBV12-4	.	.	TRBJ2-1	TGTGCCAGCAGTTTTCCCAGCGTCAATGAGCAGTTCTTC	CASSFPSVNEQFF
TRBV21-1	.	few	TRBJ1-1	TGTGCCAGCAGCAAAGTACAGGGGAACACTGAAGCTTTCTTT	CASSKVQGNTEAFF
TRBV4-3	.	.	TRBJ1-5	TGCGCCAGCAGCCAAGATTATCGAGGGCTTTTTCGAGGCAATCAGCCCCAGCATTTT	CASSQDYRGLFRGNQPQHF
TRBV19	.	.	TRBJ2-3	TGTGCCAGTAGTATAGCAGTATCCCCAGATACGCAGTATTTT	CASSIAVSPDTQYF
TRBV19	.	.	TRBJ2-1	TGTGCCAGTATAGACGACAAATTCAATGAGCAGTTCTTC	CASIDDKFNEQFF
TRBV6-6	TRBD1	.	TRBJ1-6	TGTGCCAGCAGTTACCCTGGACAGGGGGAAAATTCACCCCTCCACTTT	CASSYPGQGENSPLHF
TRBV5-1	.	.	TRBJ2-3	TGCGCCAGCAGCTCTAGGACTAGCACAGATACGCAGTATTTT	CASSSRTSTDTQYF
TRBV7-3	.	.	TRBJ2-6	TGTGCCAGCAGGCAGGGATCTGGGGCCAACGTCCTGACTTTC	CASRQGSGANVLTF
TRBV2	.	.	TRBJ2-2	TGTGCCAGCAGTGAATACGGTGTAGACAGGAACACCGGGGAGCTGTTTTTT	CASSEYGVDRNTGELFF
TRBV5-6	TRBD1	once	TRBJ2-7	TGTGCCAGCAGCCGTGACAGGGGGCGATGGGAGCAGTACTTC	CASSRDRGRWEQYF